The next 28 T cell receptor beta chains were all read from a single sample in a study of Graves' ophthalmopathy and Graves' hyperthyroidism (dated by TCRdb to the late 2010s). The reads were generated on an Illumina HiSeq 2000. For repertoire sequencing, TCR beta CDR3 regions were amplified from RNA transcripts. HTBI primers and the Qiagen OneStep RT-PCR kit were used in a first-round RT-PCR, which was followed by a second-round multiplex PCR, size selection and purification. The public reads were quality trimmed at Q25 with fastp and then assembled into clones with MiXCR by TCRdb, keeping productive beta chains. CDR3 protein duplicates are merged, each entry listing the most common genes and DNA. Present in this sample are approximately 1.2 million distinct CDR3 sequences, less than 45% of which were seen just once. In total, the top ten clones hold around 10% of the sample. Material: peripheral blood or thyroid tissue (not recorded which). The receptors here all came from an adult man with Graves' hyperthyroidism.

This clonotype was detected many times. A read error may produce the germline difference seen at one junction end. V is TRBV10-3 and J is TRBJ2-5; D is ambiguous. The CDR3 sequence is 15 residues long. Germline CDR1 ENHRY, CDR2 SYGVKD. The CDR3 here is CAISESATDQDTQYF. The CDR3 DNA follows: TGTGCCATCAGTGAGTCAGCTACAGACCAAGATACCCAGTACTTC.

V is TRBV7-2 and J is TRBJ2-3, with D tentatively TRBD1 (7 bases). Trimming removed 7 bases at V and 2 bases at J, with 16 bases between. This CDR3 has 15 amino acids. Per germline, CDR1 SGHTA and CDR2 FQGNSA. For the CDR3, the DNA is TGTGCCAGCACCAGGGGGGCGTCAAACACAGATACGCAGTATTTT. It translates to CASTRGASNTDTQYF.

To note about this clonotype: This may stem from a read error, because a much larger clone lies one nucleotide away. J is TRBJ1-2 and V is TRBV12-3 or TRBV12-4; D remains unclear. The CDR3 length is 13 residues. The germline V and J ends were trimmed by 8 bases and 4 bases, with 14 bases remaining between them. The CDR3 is CASGTGRAYGYTF. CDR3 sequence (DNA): TGTGCCAGCGGAACCGGACGGGCCTATGGCTACACCTTC.

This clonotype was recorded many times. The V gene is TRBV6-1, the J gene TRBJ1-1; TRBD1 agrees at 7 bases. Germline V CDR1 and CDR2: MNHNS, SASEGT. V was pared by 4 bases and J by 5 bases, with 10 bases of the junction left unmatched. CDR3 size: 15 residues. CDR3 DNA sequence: TGTGCCAGCAGTGTTTTTGGGACAGCGGAAACTGAAGCTTTCTTT. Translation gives CASSVFGTAETEAFF.

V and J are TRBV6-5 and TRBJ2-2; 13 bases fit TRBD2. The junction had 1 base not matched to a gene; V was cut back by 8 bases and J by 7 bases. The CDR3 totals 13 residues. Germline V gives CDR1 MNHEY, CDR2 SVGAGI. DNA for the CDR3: TGTGCCAGCCGGACTAGCGGGGGCGGGGAGCTGTTTTTT. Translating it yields CASRTSGGGELFF.

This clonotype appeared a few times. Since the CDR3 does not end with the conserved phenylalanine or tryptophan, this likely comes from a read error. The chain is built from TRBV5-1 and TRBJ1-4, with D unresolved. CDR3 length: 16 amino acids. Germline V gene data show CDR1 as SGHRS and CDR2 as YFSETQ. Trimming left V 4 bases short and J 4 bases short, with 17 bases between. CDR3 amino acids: CASSKGQVGYNEKLFC. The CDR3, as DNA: TGCGCCAGCAGCAAGGGCCAAGTTGGCTATAATGAAAAACTGTTTTGT.

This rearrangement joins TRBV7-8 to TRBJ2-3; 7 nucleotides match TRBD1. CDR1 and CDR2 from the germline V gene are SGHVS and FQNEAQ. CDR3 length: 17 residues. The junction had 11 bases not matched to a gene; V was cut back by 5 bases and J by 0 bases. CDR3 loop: CASSRPVTGDSTDTQYF. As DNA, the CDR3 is TGTGCCAGCAGCCGCCCGGTAACAGGGGATAGCACAGATACGCAGTATTTT.

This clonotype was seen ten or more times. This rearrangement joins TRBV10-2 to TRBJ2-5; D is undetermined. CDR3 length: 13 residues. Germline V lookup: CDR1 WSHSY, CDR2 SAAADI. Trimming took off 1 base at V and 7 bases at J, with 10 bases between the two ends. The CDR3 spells CASSEFWVPTQYF. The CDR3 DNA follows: TGCGCCAGCAGTGAGTTCTGGGTTCCGACCCAGTACTTC.

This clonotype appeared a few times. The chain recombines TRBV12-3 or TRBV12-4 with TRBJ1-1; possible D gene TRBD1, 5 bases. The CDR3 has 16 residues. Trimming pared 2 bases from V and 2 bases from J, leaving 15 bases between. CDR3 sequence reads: CASSLSLLGLNTEAFF. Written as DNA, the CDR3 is TGTGCCAGCAGTTTATCCCTATTGGGACTAAACACTGAAGCTTTCTTT.

The CDR3 sequence: CASRRQGGYYGYTF. The CDR3 DNA reads as TGTGCCAGCAGGCGACAGGGGGGCTACTATGGCTACACCTTC. The chain uses TRBV6-5 and TRBJ1-2, with 9 nucleotides matching TRBD1. CDR3 length equals 14 residues. Germline CDR1 MNHEY, CDR2 SVGAGI. Trimming took 6 bases from V and 3 from J; bases not matched to a gene: 5.

The CDR3: CATRRQGMNTEAFF. As DNA, the CDR3 is TGTGCCACCCGTCGACAGGGCATGAACACTGAAGCTTTCTTT. V and J are TRBV15 and TRBJ1-1; TRBD1 matches at 7 bases. The CDR3 is 14 amino acids. Looked up from germline, CDR1 is LNHNV and CDR2 is YYDKDF (reference sequence). The V and J ends lost 8 bases and 0 bases, in that order; junction bases with no gene match: 6.

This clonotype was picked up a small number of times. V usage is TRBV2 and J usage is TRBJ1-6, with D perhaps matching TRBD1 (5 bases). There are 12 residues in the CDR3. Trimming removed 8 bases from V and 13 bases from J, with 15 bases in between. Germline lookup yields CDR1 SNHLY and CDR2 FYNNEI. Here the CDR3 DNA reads TGTGCCAGCGGGGGGGTTAATGAGCCCCTCCACTTT. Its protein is CASGGVNEPLHF.

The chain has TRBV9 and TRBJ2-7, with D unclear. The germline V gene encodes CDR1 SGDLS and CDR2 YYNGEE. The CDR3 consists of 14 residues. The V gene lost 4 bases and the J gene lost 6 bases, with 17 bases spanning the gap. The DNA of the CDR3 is TGTGCCAGCAGCTTAGGCAAGGGATTCTCCGAGCAGTACTTC. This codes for CASSLGKGFSEQYF.

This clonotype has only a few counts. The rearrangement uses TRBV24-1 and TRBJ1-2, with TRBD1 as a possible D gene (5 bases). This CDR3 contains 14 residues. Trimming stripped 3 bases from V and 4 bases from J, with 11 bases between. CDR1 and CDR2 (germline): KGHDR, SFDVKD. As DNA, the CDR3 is TGTGCCACCAGTGATCCTAGGGGCGTCTATGGCTACACCTTC. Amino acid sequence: CATSDPRGVYGYTF.

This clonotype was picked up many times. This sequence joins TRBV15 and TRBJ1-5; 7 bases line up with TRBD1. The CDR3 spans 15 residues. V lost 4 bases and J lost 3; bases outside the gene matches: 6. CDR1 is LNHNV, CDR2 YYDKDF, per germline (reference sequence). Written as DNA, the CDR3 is TGTGCCACCAGCAAGGGCAGGGGGGTCAATCAGCCCCAGCATTTT. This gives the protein CATSKGRGVNQPQHF.

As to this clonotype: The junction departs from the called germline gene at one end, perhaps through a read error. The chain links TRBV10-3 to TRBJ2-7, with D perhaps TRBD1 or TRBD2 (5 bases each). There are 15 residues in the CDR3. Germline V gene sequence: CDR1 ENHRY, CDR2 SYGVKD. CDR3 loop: CASSYSEGPTYEQYF. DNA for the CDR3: TGTGCCAGCAGTTATTCCGAGGGACCCACCTACGAGCAGTACTTC.

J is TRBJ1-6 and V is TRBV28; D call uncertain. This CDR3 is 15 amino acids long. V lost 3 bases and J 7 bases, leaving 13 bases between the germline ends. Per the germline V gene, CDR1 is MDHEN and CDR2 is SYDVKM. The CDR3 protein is CASSFGAADNSPLHF. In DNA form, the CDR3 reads TGTGCCAGCAGTTTCGGAGCGGCGGACAATTCACCCCTCCACTTT.

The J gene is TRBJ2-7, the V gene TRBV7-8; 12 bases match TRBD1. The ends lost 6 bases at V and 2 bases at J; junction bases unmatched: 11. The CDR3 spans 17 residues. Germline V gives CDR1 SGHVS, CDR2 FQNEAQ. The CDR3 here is CASRSGTGGPLTYEQYF. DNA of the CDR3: TGTGCCAGCAGGTCTGGGACAGGGGGCCCCCTGACCTACGAGCAGTACTTC.

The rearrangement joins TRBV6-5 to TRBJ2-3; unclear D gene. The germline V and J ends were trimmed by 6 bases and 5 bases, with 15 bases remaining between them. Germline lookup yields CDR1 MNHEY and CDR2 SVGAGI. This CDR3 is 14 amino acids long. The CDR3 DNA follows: TGTGCCAGCAGACCTACCTACACGGGAGATACGCAGTATTTT. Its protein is CASRPTYTGDTQYF.

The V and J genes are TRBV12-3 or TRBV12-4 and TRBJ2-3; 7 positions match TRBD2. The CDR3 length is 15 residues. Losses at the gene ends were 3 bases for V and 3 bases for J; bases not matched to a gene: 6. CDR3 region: CASSFARERTDTQYF. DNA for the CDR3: TGTGCCAGCAGTTTCGCGCGGGAGCGGACAGATACGCAGTATTTT.

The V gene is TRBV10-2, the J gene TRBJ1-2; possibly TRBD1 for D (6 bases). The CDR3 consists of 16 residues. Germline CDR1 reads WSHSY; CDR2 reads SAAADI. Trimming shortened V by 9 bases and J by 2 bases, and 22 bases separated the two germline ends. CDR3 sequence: CASYDPDSLLNYGYTF. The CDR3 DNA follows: TGCGCCAGTTACGACCCGGACAGTCTTTTAAACTATGGCTACACCTTC.

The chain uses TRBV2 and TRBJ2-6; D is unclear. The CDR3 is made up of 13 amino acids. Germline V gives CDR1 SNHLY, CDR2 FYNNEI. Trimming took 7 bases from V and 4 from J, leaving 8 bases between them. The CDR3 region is CASIERGANVLTF. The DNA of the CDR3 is TGTGCCAGCATCGAACGCGGGGCCAACGTCCTGACTTTC.

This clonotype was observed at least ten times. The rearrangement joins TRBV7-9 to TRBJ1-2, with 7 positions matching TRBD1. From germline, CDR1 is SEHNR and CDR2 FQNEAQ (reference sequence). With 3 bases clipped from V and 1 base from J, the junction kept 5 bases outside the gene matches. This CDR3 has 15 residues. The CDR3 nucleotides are TGTGCCAGCAGCTTGTCACAGGGGCGTAACTATGGCTACACCTTC. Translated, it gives CASSLSQGRNYGYTF. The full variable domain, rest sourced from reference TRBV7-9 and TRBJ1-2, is DTGVSQNPRHKITKRGQNVTFRCDPISEHNRLYWYRQTLGQGPEFLTYFQNEAQLEKSRLLSDRFSAERPKGSFSTLEIQRTEQGDSAMYLCASSLSQGRNYGYTFGSGTRLTVV.

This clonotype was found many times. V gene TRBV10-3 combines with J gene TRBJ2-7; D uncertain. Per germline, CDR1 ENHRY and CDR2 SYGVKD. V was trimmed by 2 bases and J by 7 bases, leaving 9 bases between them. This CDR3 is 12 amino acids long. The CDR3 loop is CAISEDTVEQYF. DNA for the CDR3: TGTGCCATCAGTGAGGACACTGTTGAGCAGTACTTC.

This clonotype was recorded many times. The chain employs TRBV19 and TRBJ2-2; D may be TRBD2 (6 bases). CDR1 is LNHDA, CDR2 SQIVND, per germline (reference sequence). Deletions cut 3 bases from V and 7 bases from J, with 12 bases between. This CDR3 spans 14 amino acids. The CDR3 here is CASSIRREGGELFF. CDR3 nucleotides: TGTGCCAGTAGTATCCGGCGGGAAGGCGGGGAGCTGTTTTTT. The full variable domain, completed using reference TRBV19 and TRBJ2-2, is DGGITQSPKYLFRKEGQNVTLSCEQNLNHDAMYWYRQDPGQGLRLIYYSQIVNDFQKGDIAEGYSVSREKKESFPLTVTSAQKNPTAFYLCASSIRREGGELFFGEGSRLTVL.

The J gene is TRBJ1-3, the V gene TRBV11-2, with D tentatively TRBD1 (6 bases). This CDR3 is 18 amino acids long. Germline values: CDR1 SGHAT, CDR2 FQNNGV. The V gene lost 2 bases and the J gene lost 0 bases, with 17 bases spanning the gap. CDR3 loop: CASSLRRQALVSGNTIYF. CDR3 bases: TGTGCCAGCAGCTTACGACGACAGGCCCTTGTCTCTGGAAACACCATATATTTT. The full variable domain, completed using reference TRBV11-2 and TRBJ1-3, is EAGVAQSPRYKIIEKRQSVAFWCNPISGHATLYWYQQILGQGPKLLIQFQNNGVVDDSQLPKDRFSAERLKGVDSTLKIQPAKLEDSAVYLCASSLRRQALVSGNTIYFGEGSWLTVV.

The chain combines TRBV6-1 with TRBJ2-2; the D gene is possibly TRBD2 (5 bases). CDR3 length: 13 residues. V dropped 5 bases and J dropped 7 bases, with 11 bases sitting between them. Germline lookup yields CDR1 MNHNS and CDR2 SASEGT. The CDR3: CASSYSGNGELFF. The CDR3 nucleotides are TGTGCCAGCAGTTACTCGGGGAACGGGGAGCTGTTTTTT.

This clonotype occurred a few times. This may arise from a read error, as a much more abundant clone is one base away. The CDR3 sequence is CASSGWGAGNSPLHF. The DNA of the CDR3 is TGTGCCAGCAGTGGGTGGGGGGCCGGTAATTCACCCCTCCACTTT. The genes are TRBV2 and TRBJ1-6, with D possibly matching TRBD1 (6 bases). The CDR3 extends over 15 amino acids. The germline CDR1 and CDR2 sequences are SNHLY and FYNNEI. V was pared by 4 bases and J by 6 bases, with 13 bases between.